This T cell receptor beta chain was obtained from a study of CD8+ T cells in alopecia areata (dated by TCRdb to 2016 to 2019). Some background on the complete study: The treated patients took part in an open-label pilot trial in which moderate-to-severe alopecia areata was treated with oral tofacitinib at 5 to 10 mg twice daily. Tofacitinib was given for 6 to 18 months, followed by 6 months of follow-up off drug to assess delayed response and recurrence. Disease severity in treated patients was measured with the SALT score, which quantifies the percentage of affected scalp surface area. The study used high-throughput TCRbeta sequencing to examine T cell clonal expansion in alopecia areata, in both the C3H/HeJ mouse model and human patients. On the human side, TCRbeta sequencing was run on scalp tissue and on sorted CD4+ and CD8+ peripheral blood T cells from healthy controls and from alopecia areata patients with either patchy or totalis/universalis disease. Biopsies were taken from tofacitinib-treated patients at baseline and again at 4 and 24 weeks into treatment, and several of those patients also had a later scalp biopsy. Scalp clonality was compared across normal scalp (n=4), patchy alopecia areata scalp (n=8), and alopecia totalis/universalis scalp (n=8). RNA was obtained with the PAXgene miRNA kit for fixed scalp, the miRNeasy kit for PBMCs, and the RNeasy kit for mouse skin. TCRbeta CDR3 regions were amplified by immunoSEQ multiplex PCR using 35 Vbeta forward and 13 Jbeta reverse primers.

The time point label on this specimen signifies: more than 3 weeks on oral tofacitinib. The sample's treatment or condition label, in plain terms: oral pan-JAK inhibitor, 5-10 mg twice daily. Lesional scalp punch biopsies and peripheral blood were collected from alopecia areata patients. After PBMCs were isolated by density centrifugation and stained for CD3, CD4 and CD8, a FACSAria was used to sort CD4+ and CD8+ T cells. What the authors observed across the whole study: Many expanded lesional clones persisted in scalp and blood during tofacitinib treatment, which may partly explain relapse after stopping treatment. Tofacitinib significantly decreased scalp clonality and the number of expanded CD8+ clones among the top 100 scalp clones. Scalp TCR repertoire analysis is complicated because resident alphabeta T cells in normal human skin are also sequenced, whereas mouse skin is dominated by gammadelta T cells. Because the treated cohort was small and had only one nonresponder, larger studies are needed to examine links between baseline CD8+ expansion and response. Higher clonality and more expanded CD8+ clones were observed in lesional scalp than in normal scalp, particularly in alopecia totalis/universalis, a finding suggestive of antigenic drive. TCR sequences shared between patients were less clear than in mice, possibly partly because of HLA diversity in the patient population.

Turning to this clone: The antigen it binds to is not known. No much larger clone exists at a distance of one base, and base qualities are not known.

CDR1 and CDR2 are read off the germline V gene as SGHDT and YYEEEE. Trimming takes 3 bases off V and 7 bases off J; junction bases not matched to a gene: 9. From the cysteine up to the phenylalanine, the CDR3 has a length of 14 residues. The retained sequence is limited to the CDR3, 42 bases, with the frame set at the first base. The library was prepared using the immunoSEQ multiplex PCR assay. For TCR sequencing, RNA was extracted from every sample and reverse transcribed into cDNA to serve as template. SuperScript III was used to make first-strand cDNA, primed with a 2:1 mix of oligo-dT and random hexamers. A synthetic immune receptor repertoire was used to assess amplification bias, and residual bias was removed computationally. On the authors' methods: Raw reads were preprocessed to remove errors, and CDR3 was defined according to IMGT conventions as the region from the conserved cysteine to phenylalanine. Clonality was calculated as 1 minus Shannon entropy normalized by log2 of the number of productive unique TCRs. Whether scalp clones were CD4 or CD8 was inferred by matching scalp TCRbeta sequences against CD4 and CD8 repertoires sorted from blood. The table was pulled from immuneACCESS by TCRdb, which kept in-frame rearrangements only. Such tables lose some clones; where checked, under half of the loss comes from unresolved V genes, and the rest has no known cause. For V, J and clone size, that table is used; D and trimming come from the DNA. The sample includes some 190,000 clones, with 50% to 60% observed a single time. The ten largest clones take up around 0.69% of the sample.

The clonotype originates from a human donor with alopecia areata. The chain links TRBV5-6 with TRBJ1-2; the junction holds 7 bases that match TRBD1. Source: CD4+ T cells sorted from blood, taken at week 4, from a patient treated with tofacitinib. The CDR3 amino acid sequence is: CASSYGQATSGYTF. In nucleotides, the sequence is TGTGCCAGCAGCTACGGACAGGCTACCTCTGGCTACACCTTC.